The 27 T cell receptor beta chains reported below all come from one sample, sequenced in a study of blood T cell repertoires in COVID-19. Method: immunoSEQ multiplex PCR; TCRdb's copy keeps in-frame clones and lacks some. The sample consists of 90,000 to 120,000 clones, about three quarters of them appearing once. The sample taken for sequencing was peripheral blood. These receptors originate from a man aged 70 or older with acute or convalescent COVID-19.

J is TRBJ1-6 and V is TRBV14, with 8 bases matching TRBD1. Trimming took 3 bases from V and 7 from J; bases not matched to a gene: 5. The CDR3 has 15 amino acids. Germline CDR1 SGHDN, CDR2 FVKESK. The CDR3 DNA follows: TGTGCCAGCAGCCACCTTGGACAGGGAAATTCACCCCTCCACTTT. Translated: CASSHLGQGNSPLHF.

V is TRBV3-1 (or the pseudogene TRBV3-2) and J is TRBJ2-7, with D tentatively TRBD2 (5 bases). The length of the CDR3 is 14 residues. The V end lost 0 bases, the J end lost 3 bases, and 9 bases lay between the germline ends. Germline-derived CDR1 and CDR2 are LGHDT and YNNKEL (reference sequence). The CDR3 DNA is TGTGCCAGCAGCCAAGATATCCGGGACTACGAGCAGTACTTC. Translated: CASSQDIRDYEQYF.

This clone occurred once. CDR3 residues: CASSLGGGQIGFF. DNA of the CDR3: TGTGCCAGCAGCTTAGGGGGCGGACAGATTGGGTTCTTC. V is TRBV7-2 and J is TRBJ2-1; the D gene is possibly TRBD1 (6 bases). CDR1 and CDR2 from the germline V gene are SGHTA and FQGNSA. Deletions cut 1 base from V and 15 bases from J, with 16 bases between. The CDR3 has 13 amino acids.

V and J are TRBV24-1 and TRBJ2-1, with D perhaps matching TRBD1 (7 bases). The V end was cut by 3 bases, the J end by 7 bases, with 15 bases between. The CDR3 is 15 residues long. Germline V CDR1 and CDR2: KGHDR, SFDVKD. CDR3 bases: TGTGCCACCAGTGATACAGGGGAGGTCGGGAATGAGCAGTTCTTC. Translated, it gives CATSDTGEVGNEQFF.

The chain couples TRBV7-9 to TRBJ2-3, with 9 bases lining up with TRBD1. Germline CDR1 SEHNR, CDR2 FQNEAQ (reference sequence). The CDR3 is 17 amino acids. The V gene end was trimmed by 3 bases and the J gene end by 4 bases; junction bases not matched to a gene: 11. The CDR3 coding sequence is TGTGCCAGCAGCTTCAGCCGGGGACAGGGTGCCCCAGATACGCAGTATTTT. This encodes CASSFSRGQGAPDTQYF.

The rearrangement links TRBV6-4 to TRBJ1-1; TRBD1 is a possible D gene (5 bases). Per germline, CDR1 MRHNA and CDR2 SNTAGT. CDR3 size: 13 residues. V was trimmed by 9 bases and J by 3 bases, leaving 14 bases between them. For the CDR3, the DNA is TGTGCCAGTGCCAGGGCTAAGGACACTGAAGCTTTCTTT. It codes for CASARAKDTEAFF.

This clone was counted a single time. The gene calls are TRBV29-1 and TRBJ1-1; the D is unclear. The V gene lost 4 bases and the J gene lost 6 bases, with 6 bases spanning the gap. The CDR3 contains 10 residues. The germline gives CDR1 SQVTM, CDR2 ANQGSEA. The chain's CDR3 is CSVGEAEAFF. DNA for the CDR3: TGCAGCGTTGGTGAGGCTGAAGCTTTCTTT. The variable domain in full, completed from reference TRBV29-1 and TRBJ1-1, reads SAVISQKPSRDICQRGTSLTIQCQVDSQVTMMFWYRQQPGQSLTLIATANQGSEATYESGFVIDKFPISRPNLTFSTLTVSNMSPEDSSIYLCSVGEAEAFFGQGTRLTVV.

This clone was seen just once. The CDR3 region is CASSTTENEKLFF. The CDR3 DNA reads TGTGCCAGTAGTACCACAGAGAATGAAAAACTGTTTTTT. The chain links TRBV19 to TRBJ1-4; D not certain. Trimming stripped 4 bases from V and 5 bases from J, with 8 bases between. The CDR3 loop spans 13 amino acids. CDR1 is LNHDA, CDR2 SQIVND, per germline (reference sequence).

The chain links TRBV25-1 to TRBJ1-2; 9 bases match TRBD1. The germline CDR1 and CDR2 sequences are MGHDK and SYGVNS. The CDR3 is made up of 15 amino acids. V gave up 3 bases and J gave up 8 bases; unmatched junction bases: 10. The CDR3 nucleotides read TGTGCCAGCAGTGACCGGGGACAGGGAGGGAAGGGCTACACCTTC. Its protein is CASSDRGQGGKGYTF.

The rearrangement uses TRBV19 and TRBJ2-3; 11 positions match TRBD2. CDR1 and CDR2 (germline): LNHDA, SQIVND (reference sequence). With V trimmed by 10 bases and J by 2 bases, 14 bases remained unmatched. The CDR3 contains 17 residues. The CDR3 sequence is CAISEARTSGSTDTQYF. In DNA form, the CDR3 reads TGTGCCATCTCCGAGGCAAGGACTAGCGGGTCCACAGATACGCAGTATTTT.

This chain connects TRBV3-1 (or the pseudogene TRBV3-2) to TRBJ1-2; 9 nucleotides agree with TRBD1. There are 12 residues in the CDR3. J was trimmed by 4 bases and V by 6 bases; bases with no gene match: 0. CDR1 is LGHDT, CDR2 YNNKEL, per germline (reference sequence). The CDR3 nucleotides are TGTGCCAGCAGGACAGGGGGCTATGGCTACACCTTC. Amino acids: CASRTGGYGYTF.

Notes on this clone: The junction departs from germline at one end; a sequencing error may be responsible. The chain combines TRBV3-1 (or the pseudogene TRBV3-2) with TRBJ1-2; 9 bases line up with TRBD1. The CDR3 covers 14 residues. CDR1 is LGHDT and CDR2 is YNNKEL in the germline V gene (reference sequence). CDR3 sequence reads: CASSQGTGDRGYTF. The DNA of the CDR3 is TGTGCCAGCAGCCAAGGGACAGGGGATCGTGGCTACACTTTC.

The chain recombines TRBV19 with TRBJ2-7; 7 bases fit TRBD1. The trim removed 6 bases at V and 6 bases at J, leaving 11 bases unmatched. The CDR3 consists of 14 residues. The V gene's germline CDR1 is LNHDA and CDR2 SQIVND (reference sequence). The CDR3 nucleotides are TGTGCCAGTAGCCGACAGGGAAGTTCGTTCGAGCAGTACTTC. Its protein product is CASSRQGSSFEQYF.

In this sample, this clone turned up a few times. The chain is built from TRBV6-2 or TRBV6-3 and TRBJ2-1, with TRBD1 matching over 8 bases. The CDR3 spans 15 residues. Germline V gene lookup returns CDR1 MNHEY and CDR2 SVGEGT. J was trimmed by 4 bases and V by 7 bases; bases with no gene match: 9. CDR3 sequence (DNA): TGTGCCAGCACCCCCTACGGACAGGGTTACAATGAGCAGTTCTTC. Amino acids: CASTPYGQGYNEQFF.

J is TRBJ1-6 and V is TRBV2; a possible D gene is TRBD1 (6 bases). Trimming took 6 bases from V and 1 from J, leaving 13 bases between them. This CDR3 comprises 16 residues. Per the germline V gene, CDR1 is SNHLY and CDR2 is FYNNEI. The CDR3 is CASRDSRSSYNSPLHF. Written as DNA, the CDR3 is TGTGCCAGCAGGGACAGTAGATCATCCTATAATTCACCCCTCCACTTT.

Note on this clone: Different DNA sequences within this sample yield the same CDR3. V is TRBV6-4 and J is TRBJ1-2, with TRBD1 matching 9 bases. This CDR3 has 14 amino acids. V trimming: 5 bases; J trimming: 2 bases; junction bases outside the gene matches: 3. Per the germline V gene, CDR1 is MRHNA and CDR2 is SNTAGT. The CDR3 coding sequence is TGTGCCAGCAGTCCCGGGACAGGGAACTATGGCTACACCTTC. Protein product: CASSPGTGNYGYTF.

V usage is TRBV29-1 and J usage is TRBJ2-7, with D unresolved. This CDR3 has 11 amino acids. Trimming took off 4 bases at V and 3 bases at J, with 7 bases between the two ends. Germline V gene data show CDR1 as SQVTM and CDR2 as ANQGSEA. The CDR3 sequence is CSVGQDYEQYF. CDR3 nucleotides: TGCAGCGTTGGCCAGGACTACGAGCAGTACTTC.

The V gene is TRBV15, the J gene TRBJ1-2; TRBD1 might be the D (5 bases). The germline V and J ends were trimmed by 5 bases and 1 base, with 11 bases remaining between them. CDR1 and CDR2 from the germline V gene are LNHNV and YYDKDF (reference sequence). The CDR3 length is 14 residues. As DNA, the CDR3 is TGTGCCACCAGCCCACAACAGGATAACTATGGCTACACCTTC. Its protein is CATSPQQDNYGYTF.

The chain employs TRBV3-1 (or the pseudogene TRBV3-2) and TRBJ2-1; 10 nucleotides align to TRBD2. The CDR3 loop spans 15 amino acids. Per germline, CDR1 LGHDT and CDR2 YNNKEL (reference sequence). Trimming cost V 4 bases and J 4 bases; bases outside gene matches: 4. The CDR3 reads CASSPSGGAYNEQFF. CDR3 nucleotide sequence: TGTGCCAGCAGCCCAAGCGGGGGGGCATACAATGAGCAGTTCTTC.

This rearrangement joins TRBV18 to TRBJ2-7; the D gene is possibly TRBD1 (6 bases). The CDR3 has 14 residues. Trimming shortened V by 2 bases and J by 7 bases, and 15 bases separated the two germline ends. The germline V gene has CDR1 KGHSH and CDR2 LQKENI. The CDR3: CASSPSTGFWEQYF. CDR3 bases: TGTGCCAGCTCACCATCGACAGGTTTTTGGGAGCAGTACTTC.

The chain links TRBV2 to TRBJ1-6, with 9 bases identical to TRBD1. CDR1 and CDR2 (germline): SNHLY, FYNNEI. There are 16 residues in the CDR3. J gave up 7 bases and V 8 bases, and 12 bases lay outside the gene matches. CDR3 in amino acids: CASRMEQGARNSPLHF. The CDR3 bases are TGTGCCAGCCGGATGGAACAGGGGGCGCGAAATTCACCCCTCCACTTT.

The chain combines TRBV24-1 with TRBJ2-5, with D possibly matching TRBD2 (7 bases). Trimming removed 4 bases from V and 3 bases from J, with 17 bases in between. The CDR3 sequence is 16 residues long. Germline lookup yields CDR1 KGHDR and CDR2 SFDVKD. The CDR3 region is CATSDPYREGKETQYF. CDR3 DNA sequence: TGTGCCACCAGTGACCCCTACAGGGAGGGTAAAGAGACCCAGTACTTC.

Only a few counts were recorded for this clone. The chain links TRBV11-2 to TRBJ1-4; TRBD1 matches at 8 bases. The CDR3 contains 16 residues. The J segment lost 5 bases and the V segment lost 5 bases, leaving 10 bases of the junction unmatched. Germline assignment: CDR1 SGHAT and CDR2 FQNNGV. The CDR3 spells CASSPDRGRGNEKLFF. DNA of the CDR3: TGTGCCAGCAGCCCCGACAGGGGCCGAGGGAATGAAAAACTGTTTTTT. Full variable domain (missing parts from reference TRBV11-2 and TRBJ1-4): EAGVAQSPRYKIIEKRQSVAFWCNPISGHATLYWYQQILGQGPKLLIQFQNNGVVDDSQLPKDRFSAERLKGVDSTLKIQPAKLEDSAVYLCASSPDRGRGNEKLFFGSGTQLSVL.

The chain has TRBV7-9 and TRBJ1-1; the D is unclear. This CDR3 has 14 amino acids. The V end was cut by 0 bases, the J end by 1 base, with 6 bases between. The V gene's germline CDR1 is SEHNR and CDR2 FQNEAQ (reference sequence). CDR3 region: CASSLARENTEAFF. The CDR3 DNA is TGTGCCAGCAGCTTAGCGCGAGAGAACACTGAAGCTTTCTTT.

V usage is TRBV3-1 (or the pseudogene TRBV3-2) and J usage is TRBJ1-1, with D hard to call. This CDR3 is built from 13 residues. The germline V and J ends were trimmed by 3 bases and 1 base, with 6 bases remaining between them. Germline loops: CDR1 LGHDT, CDR2 YNNKEL (reference sequence). CDR3 sequence reads: CASSQGRNTEAFF. The CDR3 bases are TGTGCCAGCAGCCAGGGCCGGAACACTGAAGCTTTCTTT.

V and J are TRBV7-2 and TRBJ2-7; TRBD2 aligns across 8 bases. Germline lookup yields CDR1 SGHTA and CDR2 FQGNSA. The CDR3 loop spans 16 amino acids. Trimming cost V 4 bases and J 1 base; bases outside gene matches: 9. CDR3 bases: TGTGCCAGCAGCTCGTTAGCAGCGGGGGTTTCCTACGAGCAGTACTTC. It translates to CASSSLAAGVSYEQYF.

The rearrangement links TRBV12-3 or TRBV12-4 to TRBJ1-4; possibly TRBD1 for D (6 bases). V lost 5 bases and J lost 7, with 11 bases in between. The CDR3 spans 13 residues. DNA of the CDR3: TGTGCCAGCAGTCAGGGGTTGGGTGAAAAACTGTTTTTT. It encodes CASSQGLGEKLFF.